These 2 T cell receptor beta chains were all obtained from the same sample, sequenced in a study of glioma-infiltrating T cells. Amplification of TCR alpha and beta CDR3 regions from RNA used iRepertoire nested multiplex PCR. MiXCR was run by TCRdb on the multiplex PCR reads, yielding one entry per CDR3 protein. The sample shows about 110,000 distinct CDR3 sequences, 25% of them seen only once. Material for sequencing was glioma tissue, nonneoplastic brain tissue, or PBMCs (not recorded which). These receptors were obtained from a human donor with low-grade glioma or glioblastoma, undergoing nonglioma brain surgery, or in good health (not recorded which).

This clonotype was counted at least ten times. The chain links TRBV11-2 to TRBJ2-1; 9 nucleotides match TRBD2. The CDR3 is made up of 17 amino acids. Germline CDR1 is SGHAT and CDR2 is FQNNGV. With V trimmed by 2 bases and J by 0 bases, 5 bases remained unmatched. DNA for the CDR3: TGTGCCAGCAGCTTAAGACTAGCGGAAAGCTCCTACAATGAGCAGTTCTTC. Residues: CASSLRLAESSYNEQFF.

This clonotype was seen ten or more times. The chain uses TRBV6-2 or TRBV6-3 and TRBJ2-5, with 8 bases identical to TRBD1. V was pared by 5 bases and J by 5 bases, with 7 bases of the junction left unmatched. Germline V gene data show CDR1 as MNHEY and CDR2 as SVGEGT. The CDR3 totals 14 residues. The CDR3 region is CASSDRGTQETQYF. CDR3 nucleotides: TGTGCCAGCAGTGACAGGGGTACTCAGGAGACCCAGTACTTC.